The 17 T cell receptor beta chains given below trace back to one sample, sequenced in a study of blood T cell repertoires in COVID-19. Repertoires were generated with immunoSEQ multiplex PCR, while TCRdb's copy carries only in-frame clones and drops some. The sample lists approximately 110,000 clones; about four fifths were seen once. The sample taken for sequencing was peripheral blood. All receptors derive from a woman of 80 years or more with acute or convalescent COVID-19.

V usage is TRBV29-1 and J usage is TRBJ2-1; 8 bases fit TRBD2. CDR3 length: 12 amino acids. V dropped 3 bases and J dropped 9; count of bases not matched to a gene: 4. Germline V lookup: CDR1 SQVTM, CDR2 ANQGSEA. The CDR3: CSVEEAGGEQFF. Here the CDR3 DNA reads TGCAGCGTTGAGGAGGCGGGAGGTGAGCAGTTCTTC.

CDR3 region: CASMGQTSGANVLTF. The DNA for the CDR3 is TGTGCCAGCATGGGACAGACCTCTGGGGCCAACGTCCTGACTTTC. The V call is TRBV2, the J call TRBJ2-6; 7 nucleotides line up with TRBD1. CDR1 is SNHLY, CDR2 FYNNEI, per germline. The CDR3 contains 15 residues. The junction had 3 bases not matched to a gene; V was cut back by 7 bases and J by 0 bases.

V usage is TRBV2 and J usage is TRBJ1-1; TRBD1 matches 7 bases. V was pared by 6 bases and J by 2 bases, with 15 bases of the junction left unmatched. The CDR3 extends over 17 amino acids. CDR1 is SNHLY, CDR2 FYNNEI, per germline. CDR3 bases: TGTGCCAGCAGGCTTATACAGGGGCCAGTTCCTAACACTGAAGCTTTCTTT. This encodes CASRLIQGPVPNTEAFF.

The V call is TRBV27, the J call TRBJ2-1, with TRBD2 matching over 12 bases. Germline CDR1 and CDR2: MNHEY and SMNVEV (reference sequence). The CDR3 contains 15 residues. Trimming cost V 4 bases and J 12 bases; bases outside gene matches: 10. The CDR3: CASSSWTSGNLRQFF. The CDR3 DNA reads TGTGCCAGCAGTTCTTGGACTAGCGGGAATTTGAGGCAGTTCTTC.

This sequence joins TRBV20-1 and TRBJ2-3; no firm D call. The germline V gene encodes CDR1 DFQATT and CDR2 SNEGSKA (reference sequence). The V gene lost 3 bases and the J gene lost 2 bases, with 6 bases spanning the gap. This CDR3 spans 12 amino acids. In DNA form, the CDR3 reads TGCAGTGCTAGTTATAACACAGATACGCAGTATTTT. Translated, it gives CSASYNTDTQYF.

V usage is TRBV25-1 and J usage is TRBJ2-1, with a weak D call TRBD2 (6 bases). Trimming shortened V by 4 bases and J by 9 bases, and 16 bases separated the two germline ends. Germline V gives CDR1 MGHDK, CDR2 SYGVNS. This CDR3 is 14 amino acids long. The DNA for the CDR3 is TGTGCCAGCAGTGTCTCGGGAGAGGGAAGTGAGCAGTTCTTC. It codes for CASSVSGEGSEQFF.

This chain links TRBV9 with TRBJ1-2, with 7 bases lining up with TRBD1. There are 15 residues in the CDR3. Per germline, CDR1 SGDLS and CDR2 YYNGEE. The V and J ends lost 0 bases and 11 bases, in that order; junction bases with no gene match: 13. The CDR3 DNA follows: TGTGCCAGCAGCGTAGGATCCGGGACAGCCCGAGGGTACACCTTC. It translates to CASSVGSGTARGYTF. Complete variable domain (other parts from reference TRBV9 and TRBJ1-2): DSGVTQTPKHLITATGQRVTLRCSPRSGDLSVYWYQQSLDQGLQFLIQYYNGEERAKGNILERFSAQQFPDLHSELNLSSLELGDSALYFCASSVGSGTARGYTFGSGTRLTVV.

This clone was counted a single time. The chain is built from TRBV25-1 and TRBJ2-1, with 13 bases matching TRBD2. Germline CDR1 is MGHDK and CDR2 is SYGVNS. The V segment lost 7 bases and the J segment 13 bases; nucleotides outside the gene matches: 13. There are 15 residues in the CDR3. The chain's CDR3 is CASTTGTSGIGEQFF. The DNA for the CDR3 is TGTGCCAGCACGACCGGGACTAGCGGGATCGGTGAACAGTTCTTC.

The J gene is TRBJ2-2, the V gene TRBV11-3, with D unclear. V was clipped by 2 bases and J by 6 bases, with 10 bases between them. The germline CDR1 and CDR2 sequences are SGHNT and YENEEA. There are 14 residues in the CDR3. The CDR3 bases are TGTGCCAGCAGCTTACGCCCCGCGGCCGGGGAGCTGTTTTTT. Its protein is CASSLRPAAGELFF.

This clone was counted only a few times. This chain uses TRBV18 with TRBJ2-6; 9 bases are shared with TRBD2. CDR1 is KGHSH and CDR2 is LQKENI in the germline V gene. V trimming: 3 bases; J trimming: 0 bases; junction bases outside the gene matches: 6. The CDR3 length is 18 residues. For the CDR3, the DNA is TGTGCCAGCTCACCCCTGACTAGCGGAACCTCTGGGGCCAACGTCCTGACTTTC. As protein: CASSPLTSGTSGANVLTF. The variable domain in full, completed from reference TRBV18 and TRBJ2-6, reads NAGVMQNPRHLVRRRGQEARLRCSPMKGHSHVYWYRQLPEEGLKFMVYLQKENIIDESGMPKERFSAEFPKEGPSILRIQQVVRGDSAAYFCASSPLTSGTSGANVLTFGAGSRLTVL.

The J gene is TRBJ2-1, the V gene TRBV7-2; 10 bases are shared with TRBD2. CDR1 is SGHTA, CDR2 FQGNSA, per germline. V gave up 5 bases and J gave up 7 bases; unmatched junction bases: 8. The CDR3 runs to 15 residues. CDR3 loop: CASSVTSGTGNEQFF. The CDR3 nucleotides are TGTGCCAGCAGCGTAACTAGCGGGACGGGTAATGAGCAGTTCTTC.

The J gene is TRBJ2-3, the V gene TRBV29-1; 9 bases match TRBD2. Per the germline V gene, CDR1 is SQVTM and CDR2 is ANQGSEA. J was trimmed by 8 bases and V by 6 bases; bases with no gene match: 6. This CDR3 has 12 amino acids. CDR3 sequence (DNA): TGCAGCGTGGAGCGGGAGGTAGCTACGCAGTATTTT. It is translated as CSVEREVATQYF.

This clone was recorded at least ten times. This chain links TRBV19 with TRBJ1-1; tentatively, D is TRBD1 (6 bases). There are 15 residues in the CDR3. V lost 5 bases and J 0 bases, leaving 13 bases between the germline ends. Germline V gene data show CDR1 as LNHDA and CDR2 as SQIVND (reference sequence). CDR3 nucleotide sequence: TGTGCCAGTAGTCCGCCACAGGGCATGAACACTGAAGCTTTCTTT. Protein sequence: CASSPPQGMNTEAFF.

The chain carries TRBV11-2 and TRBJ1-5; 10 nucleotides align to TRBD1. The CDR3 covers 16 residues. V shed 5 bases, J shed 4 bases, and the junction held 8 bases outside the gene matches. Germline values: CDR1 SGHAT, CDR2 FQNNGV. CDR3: CASSPRPGQGNQPQHF. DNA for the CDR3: TGTGCCAGCAGCCCCCGTCCGGGACAGGGGAATCAGCCCCAGCATTTT.

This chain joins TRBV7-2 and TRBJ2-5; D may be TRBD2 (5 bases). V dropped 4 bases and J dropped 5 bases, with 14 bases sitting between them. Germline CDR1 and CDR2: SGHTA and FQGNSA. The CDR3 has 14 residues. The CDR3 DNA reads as TGTGCCAGCAGCTACGGACTTCTCGGGGAGACCCAGTACTTC. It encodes CASSYGLLGETQYF.

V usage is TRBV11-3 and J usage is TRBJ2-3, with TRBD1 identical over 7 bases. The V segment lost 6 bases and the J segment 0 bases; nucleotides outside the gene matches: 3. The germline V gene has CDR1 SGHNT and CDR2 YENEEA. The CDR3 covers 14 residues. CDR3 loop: CASSKGASTDTQYF. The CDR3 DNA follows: TGTGCCAGCAGTAAGGGGGCTAGCACAGATACGCAGTATTTT.

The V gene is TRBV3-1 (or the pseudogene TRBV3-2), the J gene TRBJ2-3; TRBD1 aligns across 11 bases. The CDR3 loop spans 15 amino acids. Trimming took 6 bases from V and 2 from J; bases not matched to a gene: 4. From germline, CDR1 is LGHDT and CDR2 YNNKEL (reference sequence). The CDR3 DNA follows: TGTGCCAGCAGTCCGGGACAGGGGGACACAGATACGCAGTATTTT. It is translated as CASSPGQGDTDTQYF.